One T cell receptor (beta chain) is described in this entry. CDR1 and CDR2 (germline): MGHRA, YSYEKL. The CDR3 consists of 16 residues. The V gene end was trimmed by 4 bases and the J gene end by 8 bases; junction bases not matched to a gene: 10. These data come from a study of blood T cell repertoires in COVID-19. In the study overall: Both acute and convalescent COVID-19 samples were obtained from the United States, Italy and Spain. The cDNA or gDNA used as material had been derived from T cells, B-cell-depleted T cells, or PBMCs.

How the authors handled the data: Amplification of reference gene primers provided the estimated nucleated cell counts. Libraries were prepared by immunoSEQ multiplex PCR; TCRdb keeps only in-frame clonotypes and omits some of them. That table furnishes V, J and clone size, whereas the DNA furnished D and trimming. The sample records 55,000 to 65,000 clones, roughly 84% being singletons. The clonotype was recovered from a woman aged 55-69 years with acute or convalescent COVID-19. The rearrangement joins TRBV4-1 to TRBJ1-4; TRBD1 matches 10 bases. Source material: peripheral blood. Here the CDR3 DNA reads TGCGCCAGCAGCCGCAGCGACAGGGGGCAAGGCGAAAAACTGTTTTTT. This sequence encodes CASSRSDRGQGEKLFF.